These 28 T cell receptor beta chains share one sample of origin, sequenced in a study of blood T cell repertoires in COVID-19. Using immunoSEQ multiplex PCR, the repertoire was profiled, and TCRdb retains in-frame clones only, with some absent. The sample shows about 92,000 clones, about 70% of them seen only once. Material for sequencing was peripheral blood. These receptors all stem from a woman in her sixties in a cohort sampled during active or convalescent COVID-19.

This clone was seen more than once but under ten times. This chain's CDR3 is CASSPIVYQGNTEAFF. CDR3 bases: TGTGCCAGCAGCCCCATTGTGTATCAGGGGAACACTGAAGCTTTCTTT. The chain is built from TRBV4-2 and TRBJ1-1; perhaps TRBD1 as D (5 bases). The CDR3 is made up of 16 amino acids. Trimming shortened V by 4 bases and J by 1 base, and 16 bases separated the two germline ends. Germline CDR1 is LGHNA and CDR2 is YNFKEQ.

The rearrangement joins TRBV7-9 to TRBJ2-3, with D hard to call. This CDR3 has 15 residues. V lost 1 base to trimming and J lost 2 bases, with 10 bases between them. Per the germline V gene, CDR1 is SEHNR and CDR2 is FQNEAQ (reference sequence). This CDR3 reads CASSLDQALTDTQYF. CDR3 nucleotides: TGTGCCAGCAGCTTAGACCAGGCACTCACAGATACGCAGTATTTT.

This chain joins TRBV19 and TRBJ1-5; no firm D call. The CDR3 sequence is 18 residues long. V was shortened by 1 base and J by 2 bases, with 18 bases between the two germline ends. The germline gives CDR1 LNHDA, CDR2 SQIVND (reference sequence). CDR3 coding DNA: TGTGCCAGTAGTATAGGAGGGTGGGGAGAGAAGGGCAATCAGCCCCAGCATTTT. The encoded protein is CASSIGGWGEKGNQPQHF. Filled out from reference TRBV19 and TRBJ1-5, the complete variable domain reads DGGITQSPKYLFRKEGQNVTLSCEQNLNHDAMYWYRQDPGQGLRLIYYSQIVNDFQKGDIAEGYSVSREKKESFPLTVTSAQKNPTAFYLCASSIGGWGEKGNQPQHFGDGTRLSIL.

This clone qualifies as medium-sized (0.01 to 0.1%). This chain uses TRBV19 with TRBJ1-4; D gene uncertain. The length of the CDR3 is 16 residues. Germline V gene data show CDR1 as LNHDA and CDR2 as SQIVND (reference sequence). V lost 5 bases and J 5 bases, leaving 18 bases between the germline ends. CDR3 region: CASSSGAEVRNEKLFF. The CDR3 DNA reads as TGTGCCAGTAGTTCGGGTGCGGAGGTGAGGAATGAAAAACTGTTTTTT.

The chain carries TRBV10-3 and TRBJ2-1; 11 bases fit TRBD1. CDR3 length equals 16 residues. Germline V gene data show CDR1 as ENHRY and CDR2 as SYGVKD. V lost 4 bases, J lost 4 bases, and 6 bases stayed unmatched. DNA of the CDR3: TGTGCCATCAGTGCGGGGACAGGGGGGACTTACAATGAGCAGTTCTTC. This gives the protein CAISAGTGGTYNEQFF.

The rearrangement uses TRBV6-5 and TRBJ2-7; 11 bases are shared with TRBD2. Trimming took 2 bases from V and 3 from J; bases not matched to a gene: 3. This CDR3 comprises 15 residues. Germline V gene lookup returns CDR1 MNHEY and CDR2 SVGAGI. The CDR3 protein is CASSYPSGGYYEQYF. In DNA form, the CDR3 reads TGTGCCAGCAGTTACCCTAGCGGGGGGTACTACGAGCAGTACTTC.

This clone was seen more than once but under ten times. The V and J genes are TRBV15 and TRBJ2-2; TRBD1 matches at 8 bases. The germline V gene encodes CDR1 LNHNV and CDR2 YYDKDF (reference sequence). This CDR3 is built from 14 residues. Losses at the gene ends were 4 bases for V and 4 bases for J; bases not matched to a gene: 2. CDR3 loop: CATSIDRGTGELFF. As DNA, the CDR3 is TGTGCCACCAGCATTGACAGGGGCACCGGGGAGCTGTTTTTT.

The genes are TRBV5-4 and TRBJ2-7, with TRBD2 identical over 9 bases. This CDR3 has 15 residues. V was pared by 0 bases and J by 7 bases, with 8 bases of the junction left unmatched. Germline-derived CDR1 and CDR2 are SGHNT and YYREEE (reference sequence). CDR3 sequence: CASSLAGLALGEQYF. CDR3 nucleotide sequence: TGTGCCAGCAGCTTGGCCGGACTAGCGTTGGGTGAGCAGTACTTC.

The chain links TRBV19 to TRBJ1-1; D is undetermined. Germline assignment: CDR1 LNHDA and CDR2 SQIVND (reference sequence). The CDR3 spans 13 residues. Trimming took 2 bases from V and 1 from J, leaving 5 bases between them. CDR3 in DNA: TGTGCCAGTAGTATAAATAAGAACACTGAAGCTTTCTTT. Its protein is CASSINKNTEAFF.

This clone has more than one count but fewer than ten. The chain's CDR3 is CASKTDNSYEQYF. Written as DNA, the CDR3 is TGCGCCAGCAAGACAGATAACTCCTACGAGCAGTACTTC. The J gene is TRBJ2-7, the V gene TRBV5-1, with D possibly being TRBD1 (5 bases). The V gene lost 6 bases and the J gene lost 0 bases, with 10 bases spanning the gap. Germline loops: CDR1 SGHRS, CDR2 YFSETQ. The CDR3 has 13 residues.

The chain employs TRBV6-5 and TRBJ1-2, with TRBD1 as a possible D gene (6 bases). From germline, CDR1 is MNHEY and CDR2 SVGAGI. The V and J ends lost 5 bases and 8 bases respectively, with 12 bases between them. The CDR3 length is 12 residues. Written as DNA, the CDR3 is TGTGCCAGCAGTACAGGGACGGGAGGCTACACCTTC. This codes for CASSTGTGGYTF.

V and J are TRBV19 and TRBJ1-4; a weak D match, TRBD1 (5 bases). Trimming took off 5 bases at V and 6 bases at J, with 19 bases between the two ends. Germline CDR1 is LNHDA and CDR2 is SQIVND (reference sequence). This CDR3 spans 16 amino acids. Here the CDR3 reads CASSPHLSGYYEKLFF. The CDR3 DNA reads as TGTGCCAGTAGTCCCCATTTATCAGGGTATTATGAAAAACTGTTTTTT.

This chain links TRBV18 with TRBJ1-1; D ambiguous. Trimming left V 6 bases short and J 0 bases short, with 17 bases between. The CDR3 spans 16 residues. In germline, CDR1 is KGHSH, CDR2 LQKENI. The CDR3 sequence is CASSPLAQPLNTEAFF. CDR3 coding DNA: TGTGCCAGCTCCCCCCTAGCACAGCCATTGAACACTGAAGCTTTCTTT.

The chain combines TRBV18 with TRBJ1-2; perhaps TRBD1 as D (6 bases). Germline-derived CDR1 and CDR2 are KGHSH and LQKENI. Trimming took 6 bases from V and 4 from J, leaving 12 bases between them. The CDR3 is 13 residues long. The CDR3 reads CASSRGASYGYTF. The CDR3 nucleotides are TGTGCCAGCTCCCGGGGGGCCTCCTATGGCTACACCTTC.

This rearrangement joins TRBV10-3 to TRBJ2-7, with 7 bases aligning to TRBD2. The CDR3 has 17 amino acids. V was pared by 7 bases and J by 2 bases, with 17 bases of the junction left unmatched. Germline V CDR1 and CDR2: ENHRY, SYGVKD. The CDR3 sequence: CAITESGGLGTPYEQYF. The CDR3 nucleotides read TGTGCCATCACCGAGTCGGGAGGTCTGGGCACGCCCTACGAGCAGTACTTC.

Notes on this clone: This sample includes further DNA sequences coding for the same CDR3. The V call is TRBV5-1, the J call TRBJ2-6; 9 bases are a match to TRBD1. The ends lost 3 bases at V and 0 bases at J; junction bases unmatched: 4. Germline V gene data show CDR1 as SGHRS and CDR2 as YFSETQ. This CDR3 region has 17 residues. The CDR3 loop is CASSSGTGSSGANVLTF. CDR3 coding DNA: TGCGCCAGCAGCTCCGGGACAGGGAGCTCTGGGGCCAACGTCCTGACTTTC.

The chain joins TRBV19 to TRBJ1-6, with TRBD1 matching 9 bases. V shed 9 bases and J 8 bases; nucleotides not matched to a gene: 17. Germline V lookup: CDR1 LNHDA, CDR2 SQIVND (reference sequence). There are 17 residues in the CDR3. The CDR3 sequence is CASQANKGQGPYSPLHF. The CDR3, as DNA: TGTGCCAGCCAAGCAAATAAGGGACAGGGTCCCTATTCACCCCTCCACTTT.

Details on this clone: An end of the junction differs from the germline gene, which may be a read error. The chain has TRBV5-1 and TRBJ2-2, with D maybe TRBD1 (6 bases). The germline gives CDR1 SGHRS, CDR2 YFSETQ. This CDR3 spans 15 amino acids. The CDR3 DNA follows: TGCGCCAGCAGCTTGGACAGGGTGAACGCCGGGGAGCTGTTTTTT. As protein: CASSLDRVNAGELFF.

In this sample, this clone turned up a few times. The chain carries TRBV25-1 and TRBJ2-2; 10 bases line up with TRBD1. Per the germline V gene, CDR1 is MGHDK and CDR2 is SYGVNS. CDR3 size: 16 residues. Germline trimming cut 6 bases from V and 6 bases from J; bases unmatched to any gene: 10. The CDR3 sequence: CASRPPGQGLAGELFF. CDR3 in DNA: TGTGCCAGCAGACCACCGGGACAGGGGCTGGCCGGGGAGCTGTTTTTT.

This clone was seen a few times. The chain is built from TRBV2 and TRBJ2-6, with a tentative D call TRBD1 (8 bases). Between the trimmed V and J ends, which lost 7 bases and 0 bases, there was a span of 16 bases. This CDR3 is 17 amino acids long. The germline gives CDR1 SNHLY, CDR2 FYNNEI. CDR3 nucleotide sequence: TGTGCCAGCACGGGAGGACAGGGCTACTCTGGGGCCAACGTCCTGACTTTC. Translated, it gives CASTGGQGYSGANVLTF. The whole variable domain, filled in from reference TRBV2 and TRBJ2-6, reads EPEVTQTPSHQVTQMGQEVILRCVPISNHLYFYWYRQILGQKVEFLVSFYNNEISEKSEIFDDQFSVERPDGSNFTLKIRSTKLEDSAMYFCASTGGQGYSGANVLTFGAGSRLTVL.

As to this clone: Its ends do not fully match the called genes, so a read error is possible. Other DNA sequences in the same sample also yield this CDR3. The chain recombines TRBV30 with TRBJ1-3; 7 bases line up with TRBD1. CDR3 length equals 16 residues. The germline V gene has CDR1 GTSNPN and CDR2 SVGIG (reference sequence). The CDR3 DNA reads as TGCGCCTGGAGTCCCCGACAGGGAGTCTCTGGAAACACCATATATTTT. Amino acid sequence: CAWSPRQGVSGNTIYF. The full variable domain, in which reference TRBV30 and TRBJ1-3 provide the parts outside the CDR3, is SQTIHQWPATLVQPVGSPLSLECTVEGTSNPNLYWYRQAAGRGLQLLFYSVGIGQISSEVPQNLSASRPQDRQFILSSKKLLLSDSGFYLCAWSPRQGVSGNTIYFGEGSWLTVV.

V is TRBV18 and J is TRBJ2-3; 13 bases line up with TRBD2. The CDR3 is made up of 16 amino acids. The junction had 7 bases not matched to a gene; V was cut back by 6 bases and J by 4 bases. From germline, CDR1 is KGHSH and CDR2 LQKENI. CDR3 loop: CASSRRTSGGADTQYF. CDR3 DNA: TGTGCCAGCTCGCGCCGGACTAGCGGGGGAGCAGATACGCAGTATTTT. The full variable domain, with the rest looked up from reference TRBV18 and TRBJ2-3, is NAGVMQNPRHLVRRRGQEARLRCSPMKGHSHVYWYRQLPEEGLKFMVYLQKENIIDESGMPKERFSAEFPKEGPSILRIQQVVRGDSAAYFCASSRRTSGGADTQYFGPGTRLTVL.

This chain joins TRBV30 and TRBJ2-7, with 10 bases aligning to TRBD2. Germline CDR1 is GTSNPN and CDR2 is SVGIG (reference sequence). This CDR3 has 15 residues. The J segment lost 1 base and the V segment lost 5 bases, leaving 8 bases of the junction unmatched. CDR3 amino acids: CAWGWSGGGSYEQYF. CDR3 coding DNA: TGTGCCTGGGGGTGGAGCGGGGGGGGTTCCTACGAGCAGTACTTC.

This clone was counted between two and nine times. The chain couples TRBV4-2 to TRBJ1-4; a possible D gene is TRBD1 (6 bases). Germline V gives CDR1 LGHNA, CDR2 YNFKEQ. V was shortened by 0 bases and J by 8 bases, with 16 bases between the two germline ends. The CDR3 totals 16 residues. The CDR3 sequence: CASSQDWRGGREKLFF. DNA of the CDR3: TGTGCCAGCAGCCAAGATTGGAGGGGGGGTCGGGAAAAACTGTTTTTT.

The V gene is TRBV5-1, the J gene TRBJ2-2; D may be TRBD2 (7 bases). V dropped 4 bases and J dropped 3 bases, with 13 bases sitting between them. Per the germline V gene, CDR1 is SGHRS and CDR2 is YFSETQ. This CDR3 region has 15 residues. The CDR3 protein is CASSRGGAHTGELFF. The CDR3 bases are TGCGCCAGCAGCCGAGGGGGGGCGCACACCGGGGAGCTGTTTTTT. Complete variable domain (other parts from reference TRBV5-1 and TRBJ2-2): KAGVTQTPRYLIKTRGQQVTLSCSPISGHRSVSWYQQTPGQGLQFLFEYFSETQRNKGNFPGRFSGRQFSNSRSEMNVSTLELGDSALYLCASSRGGAHTGELFFGEGSRLTVL.

This sequence joins TRBV14 and TRBJ2-7, with 7 bases fitting TRBD2. Germline CDR1 reads SGHDN; CDR2 reads FVKESK. This CDR3 region has 16 residues. With 0 bases clipped from V and 3 bases from J, the junction kept 8 bases outside the gene matches. CDR3 bases: TGTGCCAGCAGCCAAGATCGCCAGGCGGGGGACTACGAGCAGTACTTC. Protein sequence: CASSQDRQAGDYEQYF.

The rearrangement uses TRBV6-4 and TRBJ2-2; D remains ambiguous. V shed 2 bases and J shed 7 bases, with 8 bases lying between them. There are 13 residues in the CDR3. Germline values: CDR1 MRHNA, CDR2 SNTAGT. CDR3 bases: TGTGCCAGCAGTGACACTATTATCGGGGAGCTGTTTTTT. Its translation: CASSDTIIGELFF.

The table lists this clone with a few counts. The chain uses TRBV6-2 or TRBV6-3 and TRBJ2-2, with unresolved D. CDR3 length equals 15 residues. V was clipped by 2 bases and J by 3 bases, with 10 bases between them. The germline gives CDR1 MNHEY, CDR2 SVGEGT. The CDR3 nucleotides read TGTGCCAGCAGTTACGTCAGGCCCTACACCGGGGAGCTGTTTTTT. Encoded protein: CASSYVRPYTGELFF.